The 7 T cell receptor beta chains below were found in one sample sequenced in a study of CD8+CD57+ T cells in acquired aplastic anemia. CDR3 and TCR beta VDJ profiling relied on a genomic DNA template. TCRdb reanalysed the reads using MiXCR and keeps one entry per CDR3 protein. In the table there are about 180,000 distinct CDR3 sequences, around half of which are singletons. Sequencing was carried out using sorted CD4+, CD8+, or CD8+CD57+ T cells (not recorded which) from PBMCs. The receptor source for this set is a human donor in good health.

The chain joins TRBV7-9 to TRBJ2-7; D may be TRBD2 (5 bases). The CDR3 covers 12 residues. The germline V gene has CDR1 SEHNR and CDR2 FQNEAQ (reference sequence). V lost 4 bases and J lost 7, with 11 bases in between. The DNA for the CDR3 is TGTGCCAGCAGCTCCCCTAGCTGGGAGCAGTACTTC. Translation: CASSSPSWEQYF.

This clonotype was counted ten times or more. This chain links TRBV7-2 with TRBJ2-7; no clear D gene. The CDR3 has 13 residues. The V end lost 2 bases, the J end lost 7 bases, and 12 bases lay between the germline ends. Looked up from germline, CDR1 is SGHTA and CDR2 is FQGNSA. The CDR3 DNA follows: TGTGCCAGCAGCTTAACGAAACAGATAGAGCAGTACTTC. Its protein is CASSLTKQIEQYF.

This clonotype was seen many times. The chain uses TRBV5-5 and TRBJ2-7; either TRBD1 or TRBD2 may fit D (5 bases each). The germline V gene encodes CDR1 SGHKS and CDR2 YYEKEE (reference sequence). V lost 4 bases to trimming and J lost 3 bases, with 17 bases between them. This CDR3 has 15 amino acids. The CDR3 DNA sequence: TGTGCCAGCAGCCGGGCCCAAGGGACGCTCTACGAGCAGTACTTC. Its translation: CASSRAQGTLYEQYF.

The rearrangement links TRBV20-1 to TRBJ2-5; TRBD1 matches 7 bases. The V and J ends lost 0 bases and 5 bases, in that order; junction bases with no gene match: 9. This CDR3 has 15 amino acids. Germline-derived CDR1 and CDR2 are DFQATT and SNEGSKA (reference sequence). This CDR3 is CSARDLPGGIETQYF. DNA of the CDR3: TGCAGTGCTAGAGATCTTCCAGGGGGTATCGAGACCCAGTACTTC.

The genes are TRBV5-4 and TRBJ2-3; TRBD1 is a possible D gene (7 bases). Trimming shortened V by 1 base and J by 8 bases, and 17 bases separated the two germline ends. Germline-derived CDR1 and CDR2 are SGHNT and YYREEE (reference sequence). CDR3 length equals 15 residues. CDR3 sequence (DNA): TGTGCCAGCAGCTTGAGGGGGCTTCGGGGAGGTACGCAGTATTTT. Amino acid sequence: CASSLRGLRGGTQYF.

This chain joins TRBV25-1 and TRBJ2-1, with D perhaps matching TRBD2 (6 bases). In germline, CDR1 is MGHDK, CDR2 SYGVNS. Trimming cost V 8 bases and J 0 bases, with 17 bases left between them. This CDR3 contains 16 residues. The CDR3 nucleotides read TGTGCCAGCTTAAGCGCGGGAAGGGGCTCCTACAATGAGCAGTTCTTC. Translation gives CASLSAGRGSYNEQFF.

V and J are TRBV7-2 and TRBJ2-7, with D hard to call. Germline CDR1 SGHTA, CDR2 FQGNSA. With 5 bases removed from V and 3 bases from J, the gap between germline ends came to 8 bases. The CDR3 runs to 12 residues. CDR3 DNA: TGTGCCAGCAGCCCGAAGGGCTACGAGCAGTACTTC. Its protein product is CASSPKGYEQYF.